The 3 T cell receptor beta chains reported below all come from one sample, sequenced in a study of blood T cell repertoires in COVID-19. The table came from immunoSEQ multiplex PCR; TCRdb's copy has only in-frame clones and leaves some out. This table holds 150,000 to 250,000 clones, roughly 94% found once. The sequenced sample consisted of peripheral blood. These receptor sequences come from a man under 40 with COVID-19, enrolled during active disease.

This chain connects TRBV30 to TRBJ1-5; no clear D gene. The ends were cut back, 2 bases at V and 2 bases at J, with 7 bases in the middle. This CDR3 has 13 amino acids. Germline CDR1 GTSNPN, CDR2 SVGIG (reference sequence). This CDR3 reads CAWSKRGNQPQHF. Here the CDR3 DNA reads TGTGCCTGGAGTAAGAGGGGCAATCAGCCCCAGCATTTT. The full variable domain, with the rest looked up from reference TRBV30 and TRBJ1-5, is SQTIHQWPATLVQPVGSPLSLECTVEGTSNPNLYWYRQAAGRGLQLLFYSVGIGQISSEVPQNLSASRPQDRQFILSSKKLLLSDSGFYLCAWSKRGNQPQHFGDGTRLSIL.

In its sample, this clone was seen once. The gene calls are TRBV2 and TRBJ2-3, with D tentatively TRBD1 (5 bases). Germline CDR1 reads SNHLY; CDR2 reads FYNNEI. This CDR3 has 16 residues. Between the trimmed V and J ends, which lost 7 bases and 0 bases, there was a span of 17 bases. The DNA of the CDR3 is TGTGCCAGCACCCGGAACTTTCCAGGGAGCACAGATACGCAGTATTTT. Encoded protein: CASTRNFPGSTDTQYF.

The chain is built from TRBV11-3 and TRBJ2-2; possible D gene TRBD2, 7 bases. The CDR3 is 18 residues long. Trimming removed 1 base from V and 3 bases from J, with 18 bases in between. Germline V gene sequence: CDR1 SGHNT, CDR2 YENEEA. In DNA, the CDR3 is TGTGCCAGCAGCTTAGCCCTACCCCTGGGGGGGCACACCGGGGAGCTGTTTTTT. Translated, it gives CASSLALPLGGHTGELFF. The variable domain in full, completed from reference TRBV11-3 and TRBJ2-2, reads EAGVVQSPRYKIIEKKQPVAFWCNPISGHNTLYWYLQNLGQGPELLIRYENEEAVDDSQLPKDRFSAERLKGVDSTLKIQPAELGDSAVYLCASSLALPLGGHTGELFFGEGSRLTVL.